This T cell receptor beta chain comes out of a study of CD8+ T cells in alopecia areata. Study in general: Twice daily, treated patients received 5 to 10 mg of oral tofacitinib.

Notes on the study in general: Scalp samples also contribute reads from the resident alphabeta T cells found in normal skin. Higher clonality and more expanded CD8+ clones appeared in lesional than normal scalp. Between patients, shared TCR sequences were less clear than in mice. This was possibly due in part to HLA diversity in the patient population.

This clone has only a few counts. Its specificity is not known. The identical CDR3 is also encoded by other nucleotide sequences in the sample. CDR1 is SGHVS and CDR2 is FQNEAQ in the germline V gene. The length of the CDR3 is 12 residues. The V gene lost 6 bases and the J gene lost 0 bases, with 6 bases spanning the gap. Sequencing relied on a cDNA template that was reverse transcribed from extracted RNA. The data were produced by immunoSEQ multiplex PCR, yet TCRdb's version contains in-frame clones alone and is incomplete. Here the sample spans approximately 59,000 clones, roughly 44% being singletons.

This clonotype was sampled from a human donor with alopecia areata. Specimen: CD8+ T cells sorted from blood, collected at week 0. The chain couples TRBV7-8 to TRBJ2-7; D gene uncertain. DNA for the CDR3: TGTGCCAGCAGTACAAGCTCCTACGAGCAGTACTTC. Translated, it gives CASSTSSYEQYF.